The 10 T cell receptor beta chains in this list originate from one sample, sequenced in a study of CD8+CD57+ T cells in acquired aplastic anemia. It was genomic DNA that served as the template for profiling TCR beta VDJ and CDR3. Each CDR3 protein gets one entry after TCRdb re-called the reads with MiXCR. This sample carries about 54,000 distinct CDR3 sequences, around 50% of them seen once, and the ten largest clones take about 16%. The authors sequenced patients whose flow cytometry had shown CD8+CD57+ cell expansion. Specimen: sorted CD4+, CD8+, or CD8+CD57+ T cells (not recorded which) from PBMCs. The receptors were sampled from a human donor with aplastic anemia.

By frequency in the sample, this clonotype is medium-sized. The chain employs TRBV6-1 and TRBJ1-5; tentative D call: TRBD1 (5 bases). V was clipped by 4 bases and J by 3 bases, with 13 bases between them. This CDR3 contains 15 residues. Germline lookup yields CDR1 MNHNS and CDR2 SASEGT. CDR3 bases: TGTGCCAGCAGTGTCGAGGGGCAGATCAATCAGCCCCAGCATTTT. It specifies CASSVEGQINQPQHF.

This clonotype was detected many times. The V call is TRBV27, the J call TRBJ2-1, with D uncertain. Germline V gene lookup returns CDR1 MNHEY and CDR2 SMNVEV (reference sequence). V lost 4 bases and J 7 bases, leaving 5 bases between the germline ends. The CDR3 length is 11 residues. The CDR3, as DNA: TGTGCCAGCAGTTACGGGAATGAGCAGTTCTTC. Translating it yields CASSYGNEQFF.

The chain has TRBV24-1 and TRBJ1-2; tentatively, D is TRBD1 (6 bases). Between the trimmed V and J ends, which lost 10 bases and 4 bases, there was a span of 15 bases. The CDR3 consists of 13 residues. CDR1 is KGHDR and CDR2 is SFDVKD in the germline V gene. CDR3 protein: CATASWGAYGYTF. CDR3 bases: TGTGCCACGGCCAGTTGGGGGGCCTATGGCTACACCTTC.

This chain connects TRBV24-1 to TRBJ2-1, with a possible D match to TRBD2 (5 bases). V dropped 7 bases and J dropped 0 bases, with 12 bases sitting between them. Germline CDR1 reads KGHDR; CDR2 reads SFDVKD. The CDR3 is 15 amino acids. The CDR3 here is CATSRGSGSYNEQFF. CDR3 nucleotides: TGTGCCACCAGCCGGGGTTCGGGCTCCTACAATGAGCAGTTCTTC.

The chain combines TRBV29-1 with TRBJ1-2, with 7 bases that match TRBD1. The CDR3 consists of 12 residues. The germline V gene has CDR1 SQVTM and CDR2 ANQGSEA. V gave up 5 bases and J gave up 3 bases; unmatched junction bases: 3. The CDR3 reads CSVRDRDYGYTF. The CDR3 nucleotides read TGCAGCGTTCGTGACAGGGACTATGGCTACACCTTC.

The table lists this clonotype with many counts. The V and J genes are TRBV5-4 and TRBJ2-7; either TRBD1 or TRBD2 may fit D (5 bases each). Germline V gene data show CDR1 as SGHNT and CDR2 as YYREEE (reference sequence). CDR3 length: 14 amino acids. Trimming took 2 bases from V and 2 from J, leaving 11 bases between them. CDR3 in amino acids: CASSLGTDTYEQYV. The CDR3 nucleotides read TGTGCCAGCAGCTTAGGGACCGACACCTACGAGCAGTACGTC.

J is TRBJ2-2 and V is TRBV12-2; whether TRBD1, the table's D call, matches the DNA was not checked. TRBV12-2 corresponds to a pseudogene. This CDR3 spans 15 amino acids. CDR3 coding DNA: TGTGCAAGTCGCTTAGATGGGGGGCAGGCCGGGGAGCTGTTTTTT. This sequence encodes CASRLDGGQAGELFF.

This rearrangement joins TRBV7-2 to TRBJ2-1; 8 bases match TRBD2. This CDR3 comprises 15 residues. Germline CDR1 is SGHTA and CDR2 is FQGNSA. V dropped 9 bases and J dropped 1; count of bases not matched to a gene: 8. In DNA, the CDR3 is TGTGCCAGTACTCCGGGGGGGGGGTCCTACAATGAGCAGTTCTTC. It encodes CASTPGGGSYNEQFF.

The rearrangement links TRBV19 to TRBJ2-7; D unresolved. The germline V gene has CDR1 LNHDA and CDR2 SQIVND (reference sequence). V was shortened by 8 bases and J by 3 bases, with 8 bases between the two germline ends. This CDR3 has 11 residues. The DNA for the CDR3 is TGTGCCAGTGGGGTAGGCTACGAGCAGTACTTC. Translation gives CASGVGYEQYF.

The rearrangement links TRBV7-2 to TRBJ2-3, with a possible D match to TRBD2 (6 bases). Germline CDR1 is SGHTA and CDR2 is FQGNSA. Deletions cut 2 bases from V and 4 bases from J, with 7 bases between. The CDR3 is 13 residues long. The CDR3 region is CASSLTGADTQYF. The CDR3 region has the DNA TGTGCCAGCAGCTTAACGGGGGCAGATACGCAGTATTTT.